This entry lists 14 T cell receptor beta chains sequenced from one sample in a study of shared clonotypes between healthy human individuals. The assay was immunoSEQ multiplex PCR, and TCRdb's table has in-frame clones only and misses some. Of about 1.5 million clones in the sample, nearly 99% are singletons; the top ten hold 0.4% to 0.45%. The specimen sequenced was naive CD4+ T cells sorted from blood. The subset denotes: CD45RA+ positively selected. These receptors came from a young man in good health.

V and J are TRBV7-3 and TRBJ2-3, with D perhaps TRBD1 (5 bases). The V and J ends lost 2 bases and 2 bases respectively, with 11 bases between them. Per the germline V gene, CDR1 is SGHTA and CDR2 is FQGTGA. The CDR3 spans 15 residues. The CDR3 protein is CASSLWGGHTDTQYF. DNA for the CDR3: TGTGCCAGCAGCTTATGGGGCGGACACACAGATACGCAGTATTTT. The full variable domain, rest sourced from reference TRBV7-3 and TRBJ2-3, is GAGVSQTPSNKVTEKGKYVELRCDPISGHTALYWYRQSLGQGPEFLIYFQGTGAADDSGLPNDRFFAVRPEGSVSTLKIQRTERGDSAVYLCASSLWGGHTDTQYFGPGTRLTVL.

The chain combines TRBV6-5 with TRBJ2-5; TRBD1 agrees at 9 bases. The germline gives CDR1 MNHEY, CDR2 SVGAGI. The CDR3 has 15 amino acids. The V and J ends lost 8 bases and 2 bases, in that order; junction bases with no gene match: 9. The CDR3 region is CASHRGLFPQETQYF. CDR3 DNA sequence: TGTGCCAGCCACAGGGGGCTTTTCCCACAAGAGACCCAGTACTTC.

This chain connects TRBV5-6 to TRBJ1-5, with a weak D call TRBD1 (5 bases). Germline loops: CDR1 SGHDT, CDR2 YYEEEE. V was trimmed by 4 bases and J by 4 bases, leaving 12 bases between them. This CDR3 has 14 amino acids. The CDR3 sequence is CASSPVGGNQPQHF. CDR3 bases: TGTGCCAGCAGCCCTGTGGGGGGAAATCAGCCCCAGCATTTT.

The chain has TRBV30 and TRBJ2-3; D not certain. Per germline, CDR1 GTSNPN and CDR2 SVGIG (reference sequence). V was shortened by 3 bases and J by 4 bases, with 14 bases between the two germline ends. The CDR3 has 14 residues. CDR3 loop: CAWRARGTADTQYF. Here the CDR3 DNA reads TGTGCCTGGAGGGCCCGAGGCACAGCAGATACGCAGTATTTT.

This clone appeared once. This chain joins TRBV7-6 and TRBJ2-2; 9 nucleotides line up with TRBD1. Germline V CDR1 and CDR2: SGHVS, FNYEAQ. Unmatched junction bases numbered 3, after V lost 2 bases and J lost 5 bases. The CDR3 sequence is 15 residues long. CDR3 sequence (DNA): TGTGCCAGCAGCTTAAGTGGACAGGGGACCGGGGAGCTGTTTTTT. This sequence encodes CASSLSGQGTGELFF.

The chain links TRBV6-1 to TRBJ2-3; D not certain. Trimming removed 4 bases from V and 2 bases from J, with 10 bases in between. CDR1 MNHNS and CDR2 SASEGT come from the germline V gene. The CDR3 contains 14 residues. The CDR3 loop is CASSVTSYTDTQYF. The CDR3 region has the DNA TGTGCCAGCAGTGTTACCTCGTACACAGATACGCAGTATTTT.

Written as DNA, the CDR3 is TGCGCCAGCAGCTTGCTTCCGAGATCGGGGTCTAGCACAGATACGCAGTATTTT. Residues: CASSLLPRSGSSTDTQYF. The chain is built from TRBV5-1 and TRBJ2-3, with D maybe TRBD2 (5 bases). The CDR3 spans 18 residues. CDR1 is SGHRS and CDR2 is YFSETQ in the germline V gene. With 1 base removed from V and 0 bases from J, the gap between germline ends came to 18 bases.

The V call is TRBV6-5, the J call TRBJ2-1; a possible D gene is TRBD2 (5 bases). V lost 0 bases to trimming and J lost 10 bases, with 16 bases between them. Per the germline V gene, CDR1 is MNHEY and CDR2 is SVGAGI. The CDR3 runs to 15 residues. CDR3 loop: CASSYSRVGVGEQFF. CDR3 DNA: TGTGCCAGCAGTTACTCGAGAGTGGGAGTAGGGGAGCAGTTCTTC.

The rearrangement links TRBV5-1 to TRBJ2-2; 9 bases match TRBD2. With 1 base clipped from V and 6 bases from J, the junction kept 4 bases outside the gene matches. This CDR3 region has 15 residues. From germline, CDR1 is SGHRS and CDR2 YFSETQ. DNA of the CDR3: TGCGCCAGCAGCTTGTTAGCGGGAGAGTCCGGGGAGCTGTTTTTT. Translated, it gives CASSLLAGESGELFF. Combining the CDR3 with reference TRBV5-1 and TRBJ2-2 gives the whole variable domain KAGVTQTPRYLIKTRGQQVTLSCSPISGHRSVSWYQQTPGQGLQFLFEYFSETQRNKGNFPGRFSGRQFSNSRSEMNVSTLELGDSALYLCASSLLAGESGELFFGEGSRLTVL.

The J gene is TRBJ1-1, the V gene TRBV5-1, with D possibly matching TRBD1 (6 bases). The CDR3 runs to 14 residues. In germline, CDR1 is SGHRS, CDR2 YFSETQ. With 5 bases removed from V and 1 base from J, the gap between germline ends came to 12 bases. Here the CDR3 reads CASRSGRGNTEAFF. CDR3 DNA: TGCGCCAGCAGGTCGGGCAGGGGGAACACTGAAGCTTTCTTT.

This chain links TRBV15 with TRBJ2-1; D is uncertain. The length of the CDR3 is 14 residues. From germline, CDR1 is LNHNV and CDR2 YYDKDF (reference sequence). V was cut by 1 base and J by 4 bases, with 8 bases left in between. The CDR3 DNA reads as TGTGCCACCAGCAGAGCTTCGGCGTACAATGAGCAGTTCTTC. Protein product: CATSRASAYNEQFF.

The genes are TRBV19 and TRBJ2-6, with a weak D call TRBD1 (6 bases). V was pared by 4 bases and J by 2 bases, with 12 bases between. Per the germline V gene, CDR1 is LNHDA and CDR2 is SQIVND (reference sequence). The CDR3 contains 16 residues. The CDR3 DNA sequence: TGTGCCAGTAGTACCCGGACAGCCCCTGGGGCCAACGTCCTGACTTTC. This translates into CASSTRTAPGANVLTF.

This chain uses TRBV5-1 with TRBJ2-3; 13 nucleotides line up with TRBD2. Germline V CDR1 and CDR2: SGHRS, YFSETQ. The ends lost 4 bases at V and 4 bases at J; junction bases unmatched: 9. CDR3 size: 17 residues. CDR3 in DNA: TGCGCCAGCAGCAACGGACTAGCGGGAGTTTTGGCAGATACGCAGTATTTT. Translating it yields CASSNGLAGVLADTQYF.

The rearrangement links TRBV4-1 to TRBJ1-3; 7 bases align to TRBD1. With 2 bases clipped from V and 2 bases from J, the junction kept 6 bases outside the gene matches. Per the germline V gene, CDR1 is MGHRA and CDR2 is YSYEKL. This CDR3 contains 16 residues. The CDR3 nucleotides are TGCGCCAGCAGCCAATTAGACAGGGCAACTGGAAACACCATATATTTT. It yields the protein CASSQLDRATGNTIYF.